Listed here is a single T cell receptor beta chain. The CDR3 contains 14 residues. Deletions cut 2 bases from V and 3 bases from J, with 11 bases between. CDR1 and CDR2 (germline): SGHDT, YYEEEE. Libraries were prepared by immunoSEQ multiplex PCR; TCRdb keeps only in-frame clonotypes and omits some of them. The sample carries hundreds of thousands of clones, around 91% recorded once. The data are from a study of blood T cell repertoires in COVID-19. Study background: PBMCs, B-cell-depleted T cells, or T cells provided the cDNA or gDNA that made up the material.

This TCR was recovered from a woman aged 40 to 55 with COVID-19, enrolled during active disease. Sequencing used peripheral blood. The gene calls are TRBV5-6 and TRBJ1-2, with D perhaps TRBD1 (5 bases). The CDR3 loop is CASSFSGLHYGYTF. For the CDR3, the DNA is TGTGCCAGCAGCTTCTCGGGACTCCACTATGGCTACACCTTC.